This T cell receptor beta chain was sequenced during a study of patients and donors after allogeneic stem cell transplantation. TCRdb re-analysed the RT-PCR reads in MiXCR, keeping a single row per CDR3 protein. The repertoire holds under 200,000 distinct CDR3 sequences, with around 30% as singletons. The source material was blood, either unsorted or a sorted T cell fraction (not recorded which). The receptor was isolated from a human donor who was either an allogeneic HSCT recipient or a stem cell or donor lymphocyte infusion donor (not recorded which). It is not recorded whose cells these are; they may come from a transplant donor.

The CDR3 protein is CASSLGEEPYNEQFF. DNA for the CDR3: TGTGCCAGCAGCTTGGGGGAGGAGCCGTACAATGAGCAGTTCTTC. The rearrangement joins TRBV7-2 to TRBJ2-1; D perhaps matches TRBD2 (6 bases). This CDR3 has 15 residues. CDR1 is SGHTA and CDR2 is FQGNSA in the germline V gene. V was cut by 3 bases and J by 4 bases, with 13 bases left in between. Full variable domain (outside the CDR3, taken from reference TRBV7-2 and TRBJ2-1): GAGVSQSPSNKVTEKGKDVELRCDPISGHTALYWYRQSLGQGLEFLIYFQGNSAPDKSGLPSDRFSAERTGGSVSTLTIQRTQQEDSAVYLCASSLGEEPYNEQFFGPGTRLTVL.